This T cell receptor (beta chain) was obtained from a study of blood T cells in healthy people across ages. Germline assignment: CDR1 SGHKS and CDR2 YYEKEE (reference sequence). Trimming pared 3 bases from V and 4 bases from J, leaving 7 bases between. The CDR3 consists of 12 residues. The use of a sample-barcoded 5' primer and a J-beta primer mix characterized a second PCR of roughly 7 to 11 cycles. One entry per CDR3 protein, called by TCRdb with MiXCR from the 5' RACE reads. Among fewer than 2,000,000 distinct CDR3 sequences listed, about two fifths were seen once. In the case of this clonotype: Just one base apart from a much larger clone, this may be a read error.

Sequences were obtained from blood. The source of this sequence is a human donor in good health. J is TRBJ1-2 and V is TRBV5-5; D gene unclear. The CDR3 is CASSSGCYGYTF. The CDR3 DNA is TGTGCCAGCAGCTCTGGGTGCTATGGCTACACCTTC.